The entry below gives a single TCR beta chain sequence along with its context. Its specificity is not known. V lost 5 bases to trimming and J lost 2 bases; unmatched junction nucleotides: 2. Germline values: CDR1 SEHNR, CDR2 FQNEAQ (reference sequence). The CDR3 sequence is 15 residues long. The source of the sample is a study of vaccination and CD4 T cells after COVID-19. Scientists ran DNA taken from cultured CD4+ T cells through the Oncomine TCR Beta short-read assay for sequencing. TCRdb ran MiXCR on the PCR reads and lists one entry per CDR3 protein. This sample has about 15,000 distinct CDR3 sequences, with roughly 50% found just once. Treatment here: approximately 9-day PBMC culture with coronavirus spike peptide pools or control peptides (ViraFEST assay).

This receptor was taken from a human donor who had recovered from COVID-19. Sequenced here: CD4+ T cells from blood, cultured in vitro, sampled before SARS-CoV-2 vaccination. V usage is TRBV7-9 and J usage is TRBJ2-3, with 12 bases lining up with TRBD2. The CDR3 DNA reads TGTGCCAGCAGCCGACTAGCGGGAGTCACAGATACGCAGTATTTT. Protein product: CASSRLAGVTDTQYF.